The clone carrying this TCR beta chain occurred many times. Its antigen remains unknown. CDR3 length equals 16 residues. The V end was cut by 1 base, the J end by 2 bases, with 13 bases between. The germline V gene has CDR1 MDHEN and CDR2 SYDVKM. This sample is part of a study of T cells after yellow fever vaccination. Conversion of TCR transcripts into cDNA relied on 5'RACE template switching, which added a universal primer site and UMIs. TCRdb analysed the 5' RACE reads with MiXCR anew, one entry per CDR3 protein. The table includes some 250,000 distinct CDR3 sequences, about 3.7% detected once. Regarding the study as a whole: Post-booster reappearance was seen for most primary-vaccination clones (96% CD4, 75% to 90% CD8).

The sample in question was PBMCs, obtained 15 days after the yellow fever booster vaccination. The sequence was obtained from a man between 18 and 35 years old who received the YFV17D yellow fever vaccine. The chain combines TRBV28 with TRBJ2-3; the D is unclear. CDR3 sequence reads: CASSLFVVSDTDTQYF. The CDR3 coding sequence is TGTGCCAGCAGTTTATTTGTCGTTTCTGACACAGATACGCAGTATTTT. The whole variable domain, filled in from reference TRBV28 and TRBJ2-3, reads DVKVTQSSRYLVKRTGEKVFLECVQDMDHENMFWYRQDPGLGLRLIYFSYDVKMKEKGDIPEGYSVSREKKERFSLILESASTNQTSMYLCASSLFVVSDTDTQYFGPGTRLTVL.